The 30 T cell receptor beta chains given below trace back to one sample, sequenced in a study of blood T cell repertoires in COVID-19. Produced via immunoSEQ multiplex PCR; TCRdb's table is partial and in-frame only. The sample contains about 220,000 clones, roughly 88% of which appear only once. The sample taken for sequencing was PBMCs or T cells enriched from blood (not recorded which). Receptor source: a woman in her 40s with acute COVID-19.

J is TRBJ2-1 and V is TRBV5-4; 8 bases map to TRBD2. This CDR3 has 17 amino acids. The V gene end was trimmed by 5 bases and the J gene end by 0 bases; junction bases not matched to a gene: 10. Germline CDR1 and CDR2: SGHNT and YYREEE (reference sequence). This CDR3 is CASRRGGSGSSYNEQFF. The CDR3 DNA reads TGTGCCAGCAGACGGGGGGGGAGCGGGAGCTCCTACAATGAGCAGTTCTTC.

The V and J genes are TRBV28 and TRBJ1-6; 8 bases fit TRBD1. Losses at the gene ends were 3 bases for V and 8 bases for J; bases not matched to a gene: 9. Per germline, CDR1 MDHEN and CDR2 SYDVKM. The CDR3 totals 16 residues. CDR3 in amino acids: CASSLRQGAGDSPLHF. The CDR3 DNA follows: TGTGCCAGCAGTTTGCGGCAGGGGGCCGGAGATTCACCCCTCCACTTT.

The chain employs TRBV6-5 and TRBJ2-5; 8 nucleotides align to TRBD2. The CDR3 has 15 residues. Trimming took 4 bases from V and 2 from J; bases not matched to a gene: 6. CDR1 and CDR2 from the germline V gene are MNHEY and SVGAGI. CDR3 coding DNA: TGTGCCAGCAGTTTGAGCGGGGGTGGGCAAGAGACCCAGTACTTC. Amino acids: CASSLSGGGQETQYF.

The chain links TRBV19 to TRBJ1-2; D is possibly TRBD1 (5 bases). Germline loops: CDR1 LNHDA, CDR2 SQIVND (reference sequence). The ends were cut back, 1 base at V and 2 bases at J, with 11 bases in the middle. The CDR3 sequence is 15 residues long. CDR3 sequence reads: CASSIAEKGNYGYTF. The CDR3 DNA reads as TGTGCCAGTAGTATAGCAGAGAAGGGGAACTATGGCTACACCTTC. The variable domain in full, completed from reference TRBV19 and TRBJ1-2, reads DGGITQSPKYLFRKEGQNVTLSCEQNLNHDAMYWYRQDPGQGLRLIYYSQIVNDFQKGDIAEGYSVSREKKESFPLTVTSAQKNPTAFYLCASSIAEKGNYGYTFGSGTRLTVV.

The chain carries TRBV5-1 and TRBJ2-5; 11 bases agree with TRBD2. Germline assignment: CDR1 SGHRS and CDR2 YFSETQ. The V gene end was trimmed by 3 bases and the J gene end by 5 bases; junction bases not matched to a gene: 9. The CDR3 covers 16 residues. The CDR3 region is CASSSLSGGAGETQYF. The CDR3 coding sequence is TGCGCCAGCAGCTCCCTTAGCGGGGGGGCCGGGGAGACCCAGTACTTC.

This chain uses TRBV30 with TRBJ1-4; a possible D gene is TRBD1 (5 bases). Trimming left V 5 bases short and J 8 bases short, with 18 bases between. The CDR3 contains 14 residues. Germline V gene sequence: CDR1 GTSNPN, CDR2 SVGIG (reference sequence). Written as DNA, the CDR3 is TGTGCCTGGGACCCGACAGAGATGGGAGAAAAACTGTTTTTT. This gives the protein CAWDPTEMGEKLFF.

CDR3 protein: CASSWSPSGRGADTQYF. CDR3 DNA sequence: TGTGCCAGCAGCTGGTCACCCAGCGGGAGGGGCGCAGATACGCAGTATTTT. V and J are TRBV5-4 and TRBJ2-3, with 10 nucleotides matching TRBD2. Trimming took 3 bases from V and 4 from J; bases not matched to a gene: 11. CDR3 length: 17 amino acids. The V gene's germline CDR1 is SGHNT and CDR2 YYREEE (reference sequence).

The CDR3 is CASSLLDFTGELFF. As DNA, the CDR3 is TGTGCCAGCAGTTTATTAGATTTCACCGGGGAGCTGTTTTTT. V gene TRBV27 combines with J gene TRBJ2-2; D is undetermined. Germline loops: CDR1 MNHEY, CDR2 SMNVEV (reference sequence). The length of the CDR3 is 14 residues. V lost 1 base, J lost 4 bases, and 7 bases lay in between.

The V and J genes are TRBV19 and TRBJ1-5; no reliable D call. The CDR3 has 13 residues. The germline CDR1 and CDR2 sequences are LNHDA and SQIVND (reference sequence). The V and J ends lost 3 bases and 5 bases respectively, with 8 bases between them. CDR3 protein: CASSIRRDQPQHF. The CDR3 DNA is TGTGCCAGTAGTATCCGGAGGGATCAGCCCCAGCATTTT.

The J gene is TRBJ1-1, the V gene TRBV18, with a tentative D call TRBD1 (6 bases). This CDR3 has 13 amino acids. V lost 5 bases, J lost 5 bases, and 12 bases lay in between. Germline values: CDR1 KGHSH, CDR2 LQKENI. The CDR3 loop reads CASSTRGGTEAFF. The CDR3 DNA reads as TGTGCCAGCTCAACTCGAGGGGGAACTGAAGCTTTCTTT.

CDR3 region: CASKRTGDEKLFF. CDR3 DNA: TGTGCCAGTAAGCGGACAGGGGACGAAAAACTGTTTTTT. The chain uses TRBV19 and TRBJ1-4; 9 bases match TRBD1. Per the germline V gene, CDR1 is LNHDA and CDR2 is SQIVND (reference sequence). This CDR3 spans 13 amino acids. Trimming removed 7 bases from V and 8 bases from J; junction bases left unmatched: 5.

V usage is TRBV5-1 and J usage is TRBJ2-3; weak D call: TRBD1 (6 bases). Germline V gives CDR1 SGHRS, CDR2 YFSETQ. This CDR3 has 16 residues. V was trimmed by 0 bases and J by 3 bases, leaving 14 bases between them. The chain's CDR3 is CASSLAVGARTDTQYF. In DNA, the CDR3 is TGCGCCAGCAGCTTGGCCGTGGGGGCGCGTACAGATACGCAGTATTTT.

The chain employs TRBV6-5 and TRBJ2-3; TRBD2 aligns across 11 bases. Per germline, CDR1 MNHEY and CDR2 SVGAGI. The CDR3 sequence is 15 residues long. The J segment lost 2 bases and the V segment lost 6 bases, leaving 4 bases of the junction unmatched. The CDR3 protein is CASSQLAGATDTQYF. The DNA for the CDR3 is TGTGCCAGCAGCCAACTAGCGGGGGCCACAGATACGCAGTATTTT.

J is TRBJ1-1 and V is TRBV12-3 or TRBV12-4; D remains unclear. The V end lost 1 base, the J end lost 1 base, and 4 bases lay between the germline ends. The CDR3 has 13 amino acids. In DNA form, the CDR3 reads TGTGCCAGCAGTTTAGAAGCGAACACTGAAGCTTTCTTT. It codes for CASSLEANTEAFF.

This chain uses TRBV19 with TRBJ2-1; 9 bases line up with TRBD1. There are 22 residues in the CDR3. V gave up 0 bases and J gave up 3 bases; unmatched junction bases: 21. CDR1 and CDR2 from the germline V gene are LNHDA and SQIVND (reference sequence). CDR3 residues: CASSIDWGQGLVKTRGYNEQFF. CDR3 bases: TGTGCCAGTAGTATAGATTGGGGACAGGGTCTCGTCAAGACTCGGGGCTACAATGAGCAGTTCTTC.

This clone occurred a few times. V gene TRBV7-9 combines with J gene TRBJ2-4; 9 bases are shared with TRBD1. The V segment lost 5 bases and the J segment 1 base; nucleotides outside the gene matches: 6. Germline-derived CDR1 and CDR2 are SEHNR and FQNEAQ (reference sequence). This CDR3 region has 16 residues. CDR3 nucleotide sequence: TGTGCCAGCAGCCAACTCGGACAGGGGGCCAAAAACATTCAGTACTTC. Its translation: CASSQLGQGAKNIQYF. The whole variable domain, remainder taken from reference TRBV7-9 and TRBJ2-4, is DTGVSQNPRHKITKRGQNVTFRCDPISEHNRLYWYRQTLGQGPEFLTYFQNEAQLEKSRLLSDRFSAERPKGSFSTLEIQRTEQGDSAMYLCASSQLGQGAKNIQYFGAGTRLSVL.

J is TRBJ1-4 and V is TRBV27; D call uncertain. This CDR3 has 17 residues. Trimming left V 2 bases short and J 5 bases short, with 18 bases between. Germline V gene sequence: CDR1 MNHEY, CDR2 SMNVEV (reference sequence). The DNA of the CDR3 is TGTGCCAGCAGTTTACACGGTGGCAGAAGCGGGAATGAAAAACTGTTTTTT. This translates into CASSLHGGRSGNEKLFF.

The CDR3 sequence: CAWSRLSSYEQYV. The CDR3 DNA is TGTGCCTGGAGCCGATTGAGCTCCTACGAGCAGTACGTC. The chain uses TRBV30 and TRBJ2-7; D call uncertain. Trimming stripped 3 bases from V and 0 bases from J, with 9 bases between. The germline V gene has CDR1 GTSNPN and CDR2 SVGIG (reference sequence). This CDR3 has 13 residues.

This clone was detected a few times. The chain has TRBV10-1 and TRBJ1-2, with D tentatively TRBD1 (6 bases). The length of the CDR3 is 17 residues. Germline V lookup: CDR1 WNHNN, CDR2 SYGVQD (reference sequence). V was shortened by 0 bases and J by 0 bases, with 14 bases between the two germline ends. The CDR3 is CASSESMGHDTNYGYTF. Written as DNA, the CDR3 is TGCGCCAGCAGTGAGTCGATGGGACACGATACTAACTATGGCTACACCTTC.

This clone showed up just once. V and J are TRBV19 and TRBJ1-2, with 9 bases fitting TRBD1. This CDR3 contains 16 residues. The V gene's germline CDR1 is LNHDA and CDR2 SQIVND (reference sequence). Unmatched junction bases numbered 10, after V lost 5 bases and J lost 3 bases. The CDR3 DNA is TGTGCCAGTAGTGGACCGGGACAGGGAAAAGACTATGGCTACACCTTC. Translating it yields CASSGPGQGKDYGYTF.

The V and J genes are TRBV25-1 and TRBJ1-2, with 7 positions matching TRBD1. Unmatched junction bases numbered 5, after V lost 4 bases and J lost 0 bases. CDR1 is MGHDK and CDR2 is SYGVNS in the germline V gene. This CDR3 contains 15 residues. CDR3 coding DNA: TGTGCCAGCAGTGGAACGGACAGGACTAACTATGGCTACACCTTC. This translates into CASSGTDRTNYGYTF.

V is TRBV6-2 or TRBV6-3 and J is TRBJ2-3, with D possibly TRBD1 on 6 matching bases. Per the germline V gene, CDR1 is MNHEY and CDR2 is SVGEGT. The V and J ends lost 5 bases and 6 bases respectively, with 12 bases between them. The length of the CDR3 is 13 residues. CDR3 loop: CASSPQRGDTQYF. The CDR3 DNA reads TGTGCCAGCAGTCCCCAAAGGGGGGATACGCAGTATTTT.

V is TRBV7-2 and J is TRBJ2-1; 9 bases are a match to TRBD2. CDR3 length: 14 residues. Trimming removed 9 bases from V and 2 bases from J; junction bases left unmatched: 5. From germline, CDR1 is SGHTA and CDR2 FQGNSA. The CDR3 loop is CASKGGGAYNEQFF. In DNA form, the CDR3 reads TGTGCCAGTAAGGGCGGGGGGGCCTACAATGAGCAGTTCTTC. The whole variable domain, remainder taken from reference TRBV7-2 and TRBJ2-1, is GAGVSQSPSNKVTEKGKDVELRCDPISGHTALYWYRQSLGQGLEFLIYFQGNSAPDKSGLPSDRFSAERTGGSVSTLTIQRTQQEDSAVYLCASKGGGAYNEQFFGPGTRLTVL.

V is TRBV18 and J is TRBJ2-7, with D possibly matching TRBD2 (6 bases). V was trimmed by 4 bases and J by 3 bases, leaving 16 bases between them. From germline, CDR1 is KGHSH and CDR2 LQKENI. The CDR3 loop spans 15 amino acids. This chain's CDR3 is CASSRGAEGYYEQYV. The CDR3 DNA follows: TGTGCCAGCTCACGAGGAGCGGAGGGCTACTACGAGCAGTACGTC.

V gene TRBV2 combines with J gene TRBJ1-2; 8 bases map to TRBD1. In germline, CDR1 is SNHLY, CDR2 FYNNEI. The CDR3 totals 14 residues. The V and J ends lost 7 bases and 6 bases, in that order; junction bases with no gene match: 10. CDR3 loop: CASMISTGVDGYTF. The CDR3 nucleotides are TGTGCCAGCATGATATCGACAGGGGTAGATGGCTACACCTTC.

The chain employs TRBV11-2 and TRBJ2-7, with a possible D match to TRBD2 (5 bases). Germline lookup yields CDR1 SGHAT and CDR2 FQNNGV. V lost 5 bases and J 3 bases, leaving 23 bases between the germline ends. There are 17 residues in the CDR3. The CDR3 nucleotides read TGTGCCAGCAGCCCTCCTCTGTCGGGCGGGCGGTTCTACGAGCAGTACTTC. As protein: CASSPPLSGGRFYEQYF.

The V and J genes are TRBV19 and TRBJ1-1; perhaps TRBD1 as D (6 bases). Germline CDR1 LNHDA, CDR2 SQIVND (reference sequence). This CDR3 has 16 residues. V gave up 3 bases and J gave up 1 base, with 15 bases separating them. Here the CDR3 DNA reads TGTGCCAGTAGTATTCGCCGGACAGAGAAGAACACTGAAGCTTTCTTT. This encodes CASSIRRTEKNTEAFF.

The gene calls are TRBV4-2 and TRBJ2-7; TRBD1 matches at 10 bases. Germline assignment: CDR1 LGHNA and CDR2 YNFKEQ. The CDR3 length is 16 residues. The J segment lost 7 bases and the V segment lost 3 bases, leaving 12 bases of the junction unmatched. CDR3 sequence: CASSHPRDRGGREQYF. CDR3 sequence (DNA): TGTGCCAGCAGCCATCCCCGGGACAGGGGAGGACGGGAGCAGTACTTC.

This clone has at least ten counts. The rearrangement links TRBV12-3 or TRBV12-4 to TRBJ1-6; a possible D gene is TRBD1 (5 bases). The CDR3 has 13 amino acids. Trimming removed 1 base from V and 9 bases from J, with 7 bases in between. The chain's CDR3 is CASSLGGGSPLHF. CDR3 coding DNA: TGTGCCAGCAGTTTAGGGGGGGGTTCACCCCTCCACTTT.

The rearrangement joins TRBV7-2 to TRBJ2-7; 12 bases match TRBD2. The CDR3 extends over 15 amino acids. The germline gives CDR1 SGHTA, CDR2 FQGNSA. V lost 5 bases, J lost 4 bases, and 6 bases stayed unmatched. The CDR3 coding sequence is TGTGCCAGCAGCCCTCGACTAGCGGGGGATTACGAGCAGTACTTC. Amino acids: CASSPRLAGDYEQYF.